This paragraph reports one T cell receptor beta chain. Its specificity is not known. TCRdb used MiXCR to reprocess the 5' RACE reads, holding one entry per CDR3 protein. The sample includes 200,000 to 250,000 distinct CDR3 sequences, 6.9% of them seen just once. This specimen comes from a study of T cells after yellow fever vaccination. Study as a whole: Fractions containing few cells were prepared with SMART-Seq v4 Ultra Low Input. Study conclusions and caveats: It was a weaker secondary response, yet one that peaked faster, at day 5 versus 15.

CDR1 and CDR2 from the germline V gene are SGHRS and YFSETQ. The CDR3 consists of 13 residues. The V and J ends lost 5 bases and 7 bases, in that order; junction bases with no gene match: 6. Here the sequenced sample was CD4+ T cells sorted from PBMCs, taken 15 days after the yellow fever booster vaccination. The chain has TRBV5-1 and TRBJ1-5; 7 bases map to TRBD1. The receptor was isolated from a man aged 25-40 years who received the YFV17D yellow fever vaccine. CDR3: CASSPGQDQPQHF. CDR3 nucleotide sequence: TGCGCCAGCAGTCCCGGACAGGACCAGCCCCAGCATTTT. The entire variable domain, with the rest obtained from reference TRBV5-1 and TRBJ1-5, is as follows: KAGVTQTPRYLIKTRGQQVTLSCSPISGHRSVSWYQQTPGQGLQFLFEYFSETQRNKGNFPGRFSGRQFSNSRSEMNVSTLELGDSALYLCASSPGQDQPQHFGDGTRLSIL.